These 17 T cell receptor beta chains came from one sample sequenced in a study of OX40 agonist ivuxolimab in advanced cancers. The repertoire was sequenced with immunoSEQ multiplex PCR; TCRdb's copy has only in-frame clones and lacks some. Of approximately 23,000 clones in the sample, 65% to 90% were seen once. The source was CD4+ or CD8+ T cells sorted from blood, collected in a trial of the OX40 agonist ivuxolimab. These receptors all stem from an adult with an advanced solid tumor such as melanoma, head and neck, liver or kidney cancer.

This clone was picked up one time. The V call is TRBV7-6, the J call TRBJ1-5; D remains unclear. Germline V gene sequence: CDR1 SGHVS, CDR2 FNYEAQ. The CDR3 is 12 amino acids. V lost 1 base to trimming and J lost 5 bases, with 3 bases between them. In DNA, the CDR3 is TGTGCCAGCAGCTTAGGCGATCAGCCCCAGCATTTT. This sequence encodes CASSLGDQPQHF.

By share, this clone ranks as medium-sized (0.01 to 0.1%). This chain connects TRBV28 to TRBJ2-1; 7 positions match TRBD1. The CDR3 runs to 13 residues. The ends lost 6 bases at V and 9 bases at J; junction bases unmatched: 8. CDR1 and CDR2 (germline): MDHEN, SYDVKM. Here the CDR3 reads CASSLGTAGEQFF. The DNA of the CDR3 is TGTGCCAGCAGCCTAGGGACAGCCGGTGAGCAGTTCTTC. The full variable domain, with the rest looked up from reference TRBV28 and TRBJ2-1, is DVKVTQSSRYLVKRTGEKVFLECVQDMDHENMFWYRQDPGLGLRLIYFSYDVKMKEKGDIPEGYSVSREKKERFSLILESASTNQTSMYLCASSLGTAGEQFFGPGTRLTVL.

This rearrangement joins TRBV7-9 to TRBJ1-2; D gene unclear. V was cut by 1 base and J by 8 bases, with 8 bases left in between. This CDR3 has 12 residues. CDR1 and CDR2 from the germline V gene are SEHNR and FQNEAQ (reference sequence). The CDR3 spells CASSLGGKGYTF. The CDR3 DNA is TGTGCCAGCAGCTTAGGGGGTAAAGGCTACACCTTC.

This clone was recorded once. V and J are TRBV5-1 and TRBJ2-1, with 8 bases that match TRBD1. The CDR3 is made up of 15 amino acids. Germline lookup yields CDR1 SGHRS and CDR2 YFSETQ. Germline trimming cut 4 bases from V and 4 bases from J; bases unmatched to any gene: 7. The CDR3 region has the DNA TGCGCCAGCAGCCAGGACAGGGTCCCATACAATGAGCAGTTCTTC. This gives the protein CASSQDRVPYNEQFF.

The chain combines TRBV6-5 with TRBJ2-7; TRBD1 agrees at 7 bases. With V trimmed by 0 bases and J by 0 bases, 2 bases remained unmatched. The CDR3 is 15 amino acids. CDR1 and CDR2 from the germline V gene are MNHEY and SVGAGI. Here the CDR3 reads CASSYSGTASYEQYF. CDR3 sequence (DNA): TGTGCCAGCAGTTACTCGGGGACAGCCTCCTACGAGCAGTACTTC.

The chain carries TRBV15 and TRBJ2-1; D not resolved. Trimming removed 6 bases at V and 9 bases at J, with 24 bases between. Germline CDR1 reads LNHNV; CDR2 reads YYDKDF (reference sequence). The length of the CDR3 is 16 residues. CDR3 sequence reads: CATSEDADHRPGEQFF. Here the CDR3 DNA reads TGTGCCACCAGTGAGGATGCGGACCACCGACCGGGTGAGCAGTTCTTC. The full variable domain, its missing parts supplied by reference TRBV15 and TRBJ2-1, is DAMVIQNPRYQVTQFGKPVTLSCSQTLNHNVMYWYQQKSSQAPKLLFHYYDKDFNNEADTPDNFQSRRPNTSFCFLDIRSPGLGDTAMYLCATSEDADHRPGEQFFGPGTRLTVL.

The V and J genes are TRBV6-5 and TRBJ1-5; D unclear. V lost 0 bases and J 3 bases, leaving 9 bases between the germline ends. Per germline, CDR1 MNHEY and CDR2 SVGAGI. The CDR3 runs 15 residues. DNA for the CDR3: TGTGCCAGCAGTTACTCGGCGTCGGACAATCAGCCCCAGCATTTT. This sequence encodes CASSYSASDNQPQHF.

This chain uses TRBV6-1 with TRBJ2-7, with TRBD1 matching 7 bases. V trimming: 6 bases; J trimming: 4 bases; junction bases outside the gene matches: 6. The CDR3 is 13 amino acids. Germline V gene data show CDR1 as MNHNS and CDR2 as SASEGT. CDR3: CASSPRGKYEQYF. DNA for the CDR3: TGTGCCAGCAGCCCCAGGGGGAAGTACGAGCAGTACTTC.

V is TRBV29-1 and J is TRBJ1-1; D possibly corresponds to TRBD1 (6 bases). V was clipped by 7 bases and J by 1 base, with 7 bases between them. CDR1 SQVTM and CDR2 ANQGSEA come from the germline V gene. This CDR3 has 11 amino acids. For the CDR3, the DNA is TGCAGCGGAGGGGGGAACACTGAAGCTTTCTTT. Translation: CSGGGNTEAFF.

V usage is TRBV9 and J usage is TRBJ2-1; 8 bases fit TRBD2. Germline CDR1 and CDR2: SGDLS and YYNGEE. This CDR3 has 16 residues. The J segment lost 0 bases and the V segment lost 3 bases, leaving 5 bases of the junction unmatched. The CDR3 sequence: CASSGTSGSSYNEQFF. Here the CDR3 DNA reads TGTGCCAGCAGCGGTACTAGCGGAAGCTCCTACAATGAGCAGTTCTTC.

Worth noting for this clone: Distinct nucleotide sequences in the sample also encode this CDR3. V gene TRBV21-1 combines with J gene TRBJ1-2; the table's D gene call, TRBD1, was not cross checked with the DNA. TRBV21-1 has pseudogene status. The CDR3 is made up of 20 amino acids. In DNA form, the CDR3 reads TGTGCCAGCAGTAAAGCGTATTGGGGTCTCACAGGGCGTGAGGACTATGGCTACACCTTC. This encodes CASSKAYWGLTGREDYGYTF.

J is TRBJ2-3 and V is TRBV15; perhaps TRBD1 as D (5 bases). CDR3 length equals 14 residues. V shed 3 bases and J shed 3 bases, with 10 bases lying between them. Germline V gene lookup returns CDR1 LNHNV and CDR2 YYDKDF (reference sequence). The CDR3 DNA reads TGTGCCACCAGCAGTGCCAGGGCGACAGATACGCAGTATTTT. The encoded protein is CATSSARATDTQYF.

The chain recombines TRBV4-1 with TRBJ2-7, with D maybe TRBD1 (5 bases). The CDR3 has 13 residues. In germline, CDR1 is MGHRA, CDR2 YSYEKL. V gave up 3 bases and J gave up 3 bases, with 9 bases separating them. The CDR3 loop is CASSQGTGYEQYF. The CDR3, as DNA: TGCGCCAGCAGCCAGGGAACAGGCTACGAGCAGTACTTC.

The chain uses TRBV5-6 and TRBJ1-3; D not resolved. The CDR3 contains 16 residues. The germline gives CDR1 SGHDT, CDR2 YYEEEE. The V end lost 1 base, the J end lost 0 bases, and 11 bases lay between the germline ends. CDR3 protein: CASSLSSRISGNTIYF. CDR3 DNA: TGTGCCAGCAGCTTGTCCAGCAGAATCTCTGGAAACACCATATATTTT.

CDR3: CASSLEQGWETQYF. CDR3 coding DNA: TGTGCCAGCAGCTTGGAGCAGGGATGGGAGACCCAGTACTTC. The genes are TRBV5-6 and TRBJ2-5, with D tentatively TRBD1 (5 bases). Trimming stripped 0 bases from V and 5 bases from J, with 11 bases between. Germline V gene data show CDR1 as SGHDT and CDR2 as YYEEEE. This CDR3 is 14 amino acids long. The full variable domain, its missing parts supplied by reference TRBV5-6 and TRBJ2-5, is DAGVTQSPTHLIKTRGQQVTLRCSPKSGHDTVSWYQQALGQGPQFIFQYYEEEERQRGNFPDRFSGHQFPNYSSELNVNALLLGDSALYLCASSLEQGWETQYFGPGTRLLVL.

This chain joins TRBV13 and TRBJ2-1; 7 bases agree with TRBD2. Germline V lookup: CDR1 PRHDT, CDR2 FYEKMQ (reference sequence). The CDR3 totals 15 residues. The ends lost 0 bases at V and 9 bases at J; junction bases unmatched: 8. This CDR3 reads CASSLGGAGDIEQFF. CDR3 bases: TGTGCCAGCAGCTTAGGAGGGGCGGGGGATATTGAGCAGTTCTTC.

V is TRBV9 and J is TRBJ1-2, with D maybe TRBD1 (5 bases). CDR1 is SGDLS and CDR2 is YYNGEE in the germline V gene. The CDR3 is 15 amino acids. The ends were cut back, 6 bases at V and 5 bases at J, with 20 bases in the middle. The CDR3 here is CASTVGDGLHYGYTF. The DNA of the CDR3 is TGTGCCAGCACCGTGGGGGACGGCCTTCATTATGGCTACACCTTC.